Listed below are T cell receptor beta chains from one sample, sequenced in a study of T cells after yellow fever vaccination. Each CDR3 protein gets one entry after TCRdb re-called the 5' RACE reads with MiXCR. This sample has just under 600,000 distinct CDR3 sequences; 13% occur once, and the top ten carry over 11%. The sample here was PBMCs, taken on the day of the yellow fever booster vaccination. The origin of the receptors is a young man who received the YFV17D yellow fever vaccine. Each CDR3 is given with its conserved first and last residue. D genes are given only for firm matches. Clone sizes are given selectively: once, few, many, or a class where the clone is expanded.

D gene	V gene	J gene	CDR3 length	clone size	CDR3 protein	CDR3 DNA
-	TRBV15	TRBJ2-5	14	-	CATSWIRGKETQYF	TGTGCCACCAGCTGGATTCGGGGGAAAGAGACCCAGTACTTC
TRBD2	TRBV13	TRBJ2-1	16	-	CASSTPPLAGGAEQFF	TGTGCCAGCAGCACCCCCCCCCTAGCGGGAGGGGCTGAGCAGTTCTTC
-	TRBV15	TRBJ2-3	15	few	CATSGLTPSTDTQYF	TGTGCCACCAGCGGACTGACCCCTAGCACAGATACGCAGTATTTT
-	TRBV7-9	TRBJ2-3	14	-	CASSLQQLSDTQYF	TGTGCCAGCAGCCTCCAGCAGCTTTCAGATACGCAGTATTTT
-	TRBV5-1	TRBJ2-1	15	-	CASSLVAEGYNEQFF	TGCGCCAGCAGCTTGGTGGCGGAGGGCTACAATGAGCAGTTCTTC
TRBD2	TRBV29-1	TRBJ2-7	15	few	CSVEYGLADTYEQYF	TGCAGCGTTGAGTACGGACTAGCGGACACCTACGAGCAGTACTTC
-	TRBV2	TRBJ2-1	13	-	CAGHREALNEQFF	TGTGCCGGCCACAGGGAGGCGTTAAATGAGCAGTTCTTC
-	TRBV18	TRBJ2-2	16	few	CASSPFSGPNTGELFF	TGTGCCAGCTCACCATTTTCGGGACCGAACACCGGGGAGCTGTTTTTT
-	TRBV7-2	TRBJ2-5	15	few	CASSLVAGPPETQYF	TGTGCCAGCAGCTTAGTGGCGGGGCCCCCAGAGACCCAGTACTTC
TRBD2	TRBV6-2/TRBV6-3	TRBJ2-3	17	few	CASSYSRTSGRWDTQYF	TGTGCCAGCAGTTACTCGAGGACTAGCGGGAGATGGGATACGCAGTATTTT
TRBD2	TRBV20-1	TRBJ2-1	15	few	CSAPSGTSVSNEQFF	TGCAGTGCTCCCTCCGGGACTAGCGTGTCCAATGAGCAGTTCTTC
TRBD1	TRBV7-9	TRBJ1-2	13	-	CASSLGGGNGYTF	TGTGCCAGCAGCTTGGGAGGGGGCAATGGCTACACCTTC
-	TRBV6-5	TRBJ2-2	16	many	CASSIGGGRRSGELFF	TGTGCCAGCAGTATTGGGGGGGGGCGAAGGTCCGGGGAGCTGTTTTTT